This record covers a single TCR beta chain. Sequencing used immunoSEQ multiplex PCR; TCRdb keeps in-frame clones, though not all of them. The sample contains around 400,000 clones, over 75% of which appear only once. With 2 bases removed from V and 3 bases from J, the gap between germline ends came to 17 bases. The length of the CDR3 is 16 residues. The germline V gene has CDR1 MDHEN and CDR2 SYDVKM. This entry belongs to a study of blood T cell repertoires in COVID-19. The chain employs TRBV28 and TRBJ2-7; TRBD2 is a possible D gene (5 bases). Material for sequencing was peripheral blood. The TCR sequence derives from a woman aged 25 to 45 with COVID-19, enrolled during active disease. The CDR3 loop reads CASSLLSASPFYEQYF. The CDR3 DNA follows: TGTGCCAGCAGTTTACTATCAGCTAGCCCTTTCTACGAGCAGTACTTC.